This is a list of T cell receptor beta chains from one sample in a study of beta chain features in type 1 diabetes. Here immunoSEQ multiplex PCR was the method, and the copy in TCRdb shows in-frame clones only, minus some. The table shows about 260,000 clones, with around 21% occurring only once. Sequenced material: naive CD4+ T cells from blood. The origin of the receptors is a woman between 40 and 55 years old with type 1 diabetes. CDR3s include the opening cysteine and the closing phenylalanine or tryptophan. D genes are given only for firm matches. Some rows have no size entry. The others give once, few or many, or a class for an expanded clone.

clone size	D gene	V gene	J gene	CDR3 DNA	CDR3 protein
few	NA	TRBV4-2	TRBJ2-1	TGTGCCAGCAGCCAAGAGGGTGGGCAGGGCGATGAGCAGTTCTTC	CASSQEGGQGDEQFF
few	TRBD2	TRBV7-9	TRBJ2-7	TGTGCCAGCAGCTCCGGGGGGGTTAGCTCCTACGAGCAGTACTTC	CASSSGGVSSYEQYF
few	NA	TRBV19	TRBJ1-5	TGTGCCAGTAGTCTCGAGGCCCAGAATCAGCCCCAGCATTTT	CASSLEAQNQPQHF
few	NA	TRBV11-1	TRBJ2-1	TGTGCCAGCAGCTCGGCCGGGACGGCGGGAAGCAATGAGCAGTTCTTC	CASSSAGTAGSNEQFF
NA	TRBD1	TRBV2	TRBJ2-1	TGTGCCAGCAGTGCCCAACTGGGACAGGATAACAATGAGCAGTTCTTC	CASSAQLGQDNNEQFF
NA	TRBD2	TRBV9	TRBJ2-2	TGTGCCAGCAGCGTAGCAGGTAGCGGGAGCGTTACCGGGGAGCTGTTTTTT	CASSVAGSGSVTGELFF
NA	NA	TRBV9	TRBJ1-2	TGTGCCAGCAGCTCCTCGACCAGCGTCGACTATGGCTACACCTTC	CASSSSTSVDYGYTF
few	NA	TRBV4-3	TRBJ1-2	TGCGCCAGCAGCCAAGATTTGGGGCAGAACTATGGCTACACCTTC	CASSQDLGQNYGYTF
NA	TRBD1	TRBV7-2	TRBJ2-7	TGTGCCAGCAGCTTAGACAGGGGGCGGGACGAGCAGTACTTC	CASSLDRGRDEQYF
NA	NA	TRBV29-1	TRBJ1-1	TGCAGCGTTGACGCCAACGGACTCGACACTGAAGCTTTCTTT	CSVDANGLDTEAFF
NA	NA	TRBV30	TRBJ1-5	TGTGCCTGGAGTGTCGCAGGGGGCAATCAGCCCCAGCATTTT	CAWSVAGGNQPQHF
NA	TRBD1	TRBV13	TRBJ1-4	TGTGCCAGCAGCTTGGAGGGGACAGGGGGCGAAAAACTGTTTTTT	CASSLEGTGGEKLFF
NA	NA	TRBV7-2	TRBJ2-7	TGTGCCAGCAGCCCGGGACTGGTGCTGGGGGAGCAGTACTTC	CASSPGLVLGEQYF
NA	NA	TRBV6-5	TRBJ2-7	TGTGCCAGCGTGGGCCCAGCCTCCTACGAGCAGTACTTC	CASVGPASYEQYF
NA	NA	TRBV15	TRBJ1-1	TGTGCCACCAGCAGAGATCTGGCGAACACTGAAGCTTTCTTT	CATSRDLANTEAFF
NA	NA	TRBV27	TRBJ2-5	TGTGCCAGCAGTTTAATCGGCGGGGGCGCTTTTCAGACCCAGTACTTC	CASSLIGGGAFQTQYF
few	NA	TRBV5-1	TRBJ2-2	TGCGCCAGCAGCCTCCCTATGACCGGGGAGCTGTTTTTT	CASSLPMTGELFF
NA	TRBD1	TRBV11-1	TRBJ2-1	TGTGCCAGCAGCACGGACAGGAGAAATGAGCAGTTCTTC	CASSTDRRNEQFF
few	TRBD2	TRBV7-2	TRBJ2-5	TGTGCCAGCAGCCTTGCGGGACTAGCGGGAGTGAAGACCCAGTACTTC	CASSLAGLAGVKTQYF
few	NA	TRBV6-1	TRBJ1-6	TGTGCCAGCAGCGGGTCCTATAATTCACCCCTCCACTTT	CASSGSYNSPLHF
few	NA	TRBV18	TRBJ2-7	TGTGCCAGCTCACGGGCCGGAGGGTCCTACGAGCAGTACTTC	CASSRAGGSYEQYF
NA	TRBD1	TRBV18	TRBJ2-7	TGTGCCAGCTCACCAGCGACAGGGGGCTACGAGCAGTACTTC	CASSPATGGYEQYF
few	NA	TRBV6-5	TRBJ1-1	TGTGCCAGCAGTTACTCGGACAAGAACACTGAAGCTTTCTTT	CASSYSDKNTEAFF
NA	NA	TRBV11-3	TRBJ2-3	TGTGCCAGCAGCAGGGGAGGAGTTAGCACAGATACGCAGTATTTT	CASSRGGVSTDTQYF
NA	NA	TRBV18	TRBJ1-5	TGTGCCAGCTCAGTGGGCCTCGGCAATCAGCCCCAGCATTTT	CASSVGLGNQPQHF
NA	NA	TRBV7-9	TRBJ2-5	TGTGCCAGCAGCTTAATGGGGACTCAAGAGACCCAGTACTTC	CASSLMGTQETQYF
NA	NA	TRBV2	TRBJ2-7	TGTGCCAGCAGCGACGGACAGACCTACGAGCAGTACTTC	CASSDGQTYEQYF
few	TRBD1	TRBV18	TRBJ1-4	TGTGCCAGCTCACAACAGGGGACTAATGAAAAACTGTTTTTT	CASSQQGTNEKLFF
NA	TRBD1	TRBV28	TRBJ2-2	TGTGCCAGCAGCTATGACAGGGGGCGAGGCGGGGAGCTGTTTTTT	CASSYDRGRGGELFF
few	TRBD2	TRBV30	TRBJ2-1	TGTGCCTGGAAGAGAGCGGGAGAAAATGAGCAGTTCTTC	CAWKRAGENEQFF
NA	NA	TRBV29-1	TRBJ2-7	TGCAGCGTTGCACCCCCACAGGGCAGAGAGCAGTACTTC	CSVAPPQGREQYF
NA	NA	TRBV5-1	TRBJ2-7	TGCGCCAGCAGGGTTCAGGAAACCGACGAGCAGTACTTC	CASRVQETDEQYF
NA	TRBD1	TRBV28	TRBJ2-7	TGTGCCAGCATCCACCGGACAGGGAACGGCGAGCAGTACTTC	CASIHRTGNGEQYF
few	NA	TRBV30	TRBJ1-1	TGTGCCTGGATACTCATGAACACTGAAGCTTTCTTT	CAWILMNTEAFF
NA	TRBD1	TRBV29-1	TRBJ2-2	TGCAGCGTTCCTGGACAGGGGGCGGTGATCACCGGGGAGCTGTTTTTT	CSVPGQGAVITGELFF
NA	TRBD1	TRBV5-1	TRBJ2-7	TGCGCCAGCAGCTTGGGGACAGGGGAAGAGCAGTACTTC	CASSLGTGEEQYF
NA	NA	TRBV7-2	TRBJ1-5	TGTGCCAGCAGCTTAGGGGGGGGATCTGGGGATCAGCCCCAGCATTTT	CASSLGGGSGDQPQHF
NA	TRBD1	TRBV29-1	TRBJ1-2	TGCAGCGTTGCCCCGACAGGGTACTATGGCTACACCTTC	CSVAPTGYYGYTF
NA	NA	TRBV5-1	TRBJ2-5	TGCGCCAGCAGCTTGGGGCTAGGAGGGCAAGAGACCCAGTACTTC	CASSLGLGGQETQYF
NA	NA	TRBV2	TRBJ2-5	TGTGCCAGCACCACTGAGAGCGATGGGACCCAGTACTTC	CASTTESDGTQYF
few	NA	TRBV5-4	TRBJ2-5	TGTGCCAGCAGCTTGGCTACGAGGGTGGAGACCCAGTACTTC	CASSLATRVETQYF
NA	NA	TRBV7-2	TRBJ2-4	TGTGCCAGCAGCTTAGTTGGGGCCGGGAACATTCAGTACTTC	CASSLVGAGNIQYF
NA	TRBD2	TRBV30	TRBJ2-1	TGTGCCTGGAGTGAAAGACTAGCGGGAGTGGATGAGCAGTTCTTC	CAWSERLAGVDEQFF
NA	TRBD1	TRBV4-2	TRBJ1-6	TGTGCCAGCAGCCAACACCCGGGACAGGGGCTCGTGGGGGAATTTTCACCCCTCCACTTT	CASSQHPGQGLVGEFSPLHF
NA	NA	TRBV27	TRBJ2-7	TGTGCCAGCAGTTCTACTTACGAGCAGTACTTC	CASSSTYEQYF
NA	TRBD2	TRBV29-1	TRBJ2-1	TGCAGCTTTAGGACTAGCGGGAGCTACAATGAGCAGTTCTTC	CSFRTSGSYNEQFF
few	NA	TRBV5-4	TRBJ2-3	TGTGCCAGCAGCCCGCCGGGGATTACTCTCACAGATACGCAGTATTTT	CASSPPGITLTDTQYF
NA	NA	TRBV4-3	TRBJ1-1	TGCGCCAGCAGCCAAGTCGAGGTTGGGAACACTGAAGCTTTCTTT	CASSQVEVGNTEAFF
NA	NA	TRBV20-1	TRBJ1-2	TGCAGTGCTTTTTTGGAGGGCGGCTACACCTTC	CSAFLEGGYTF
few	NA	TRBV2	TRBJ2-2	TGTGCCGCATCGTCATGGGGGGGCGACACCGGGGAGCTGTTTTTT	CAASSWGGDTGELFF
NA	NA	TRBV6-1	TRBJ2-5	TGTGCCAGCAGCCGGACAGGAGGGGAGACCCAGTACTTC	CASSRTGGETQYF
NA	NA	TRBV19	TRBJ2-7	TGTGCCAGTAGTATAGAGGGGCCACCCTACGAGCAGTACTTC	CASSIEGPPYEQYF
NA	TRBD1	TRBV2	TRBJ2-5	TGTGCCGGGGGACAGGGGGAGACCCAGTACTTC	CAGGQGETQYF
few	TRBD1	TRBV9	TRBJ1-1	TGTGCCAGCAGCTTAACAGGGGGTTACACTGAAGCTTTCTTT	CASSLTGGYTEAFF
NA	TRBD1	TRBV15	TRBJ2-7	TGTGCCACCAGCACGACAGGGCACGAGCAGTACTTC	CATSTTGHEQYF
NA	NA	TRBV28	TRBJ1-1	TGTGCCAGCAGCCTCCTCAGGGTCATGAACACTGAAGCTTTCTTT	CASSLLRVMNTEAFF
NA	TRBD1	TRBV5-4	TRBJ1-2	TGTGCCAGCAGCATGGACAGGCTTGGCTACACCTTC	CASSMDRLGYTF
NA	TRBD2	TRBV30	TRBJ2-2	TGTGCCTGGAGGGGCGTCCACGGACTAGCGGGAGGTCCCGGGGAGCTGTTTTTT	CAWRGVHGLAGGPGELFF
NA	NA	TRBV5-6	TRBJ1-5	TGTGCCAGCAGCTTGTTTTCGGGTCAGCCCCAGCATTTT	CASSLFSGQPQHF
NA	TRBD1	TRBV5-1	TRBJ2-5	TGCGCCAGCAGCCCGACAGGGGGGGAGACCCAGTACTTC	CASSPTGGETQYF